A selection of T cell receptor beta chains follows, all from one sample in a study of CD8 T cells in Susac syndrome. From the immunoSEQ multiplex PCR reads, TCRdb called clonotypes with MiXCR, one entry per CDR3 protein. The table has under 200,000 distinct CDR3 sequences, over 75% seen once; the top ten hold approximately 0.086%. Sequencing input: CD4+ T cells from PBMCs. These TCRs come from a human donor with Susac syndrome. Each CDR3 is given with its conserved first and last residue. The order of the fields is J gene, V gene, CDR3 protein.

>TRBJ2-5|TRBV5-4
CASSLLAGGPIQETQYF
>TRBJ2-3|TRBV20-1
CSANGADSTDTQYF
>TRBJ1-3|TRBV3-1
CASSQDGGNTIYF
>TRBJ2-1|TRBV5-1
CASSPNSGRLYNEQFF
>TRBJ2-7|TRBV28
CASSFGGTSYEQYF
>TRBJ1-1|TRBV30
CAWLRGTVNTEAFF
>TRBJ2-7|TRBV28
CASSRLALTYEQYF
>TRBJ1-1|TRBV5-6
CASSLKGGTEAFF
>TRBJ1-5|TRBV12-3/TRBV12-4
CASRTGTANQPQHF
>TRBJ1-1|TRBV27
CASSRRQLNTEAFF
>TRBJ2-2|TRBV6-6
CASSYADSGTGELFF
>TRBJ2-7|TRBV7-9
CASSLSRGEQYF
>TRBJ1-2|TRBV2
CASSYRGLNGYTF
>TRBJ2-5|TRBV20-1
CSAHPVTSGGTTVRKETQYF
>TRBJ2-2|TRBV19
CASSVRQANTGELFF
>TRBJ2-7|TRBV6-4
CASSEADRPRGGRSYEQYF
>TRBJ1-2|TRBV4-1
CASSQGGQGNYGYTF
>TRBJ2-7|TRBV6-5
CASSQREGPHEQYF